These T cell receptor beta chains were read from a single sample in a study of Graves' ophthalmopathy and Graves' hyperthyroidism. TCRdb redid the calling of the multiplex PCR reads with MiXCR, one entry per CDR3 protein. The sample lists 300,000 to 450,000 distinct CDR3 sequences; about 18% were seen once. The sample comprised peripheral blood. The receptors were gathered from an adult woman with stable Graves' hyperthyroidism. Both conserved end residues are part of each CDR3. A D gene is named only where the DNA matches it firmly. Not all rows give a size; the values are once, few, many and, for expanded clones, a class.

V: TRBV5-1; J: TRBJ2-5; D: TRBD1; size: many; DNA: TGCGCCAGCAGCCATTCCAGAGGGACAGGGGGTAGAGAGACCCAGTACTTC; CDR3: CASSHSRGTGGRETQYF
V: TRBV6-1; J: TRBJ1-2; D: .; size: .; DNA: TGTGCCAGCAGTGAAGTCGCAGACTATGGCTACACCTTC; CDR3: CASSEVADYGYTF
V: TRBV28; J: TRBJ2-7; D: .; size: many; DNA: TGTGCCAGCAGTACGGGACGGGTGGGGCACGAGCAGTACTTC; CDR3: CASSTGRVGHEQYF
V: TRBV12-3/TRBV12-4; J: TRBJ1-2; D: TRBD1; size: .; DNA: TGTGCCAGCACCCCAGGGGGCGCGGTCGGCTACACCTTC; CDR3: CASTPGGAVGYTF
V: TRBV30; J: TRBJ2-2; D: .; size: few; DNA: TGTGCCTGGAAAAATGGTCGCGGGGAGCTGTTTTTT; CDR3: CAWKNGRGELFF
V: TRBV5-8; J: TRBJ2-2; D: .; size: many; DNA: TGTGCCAGCAGGGGACTTTTTAACACCGGGGAGCTGTTTTTT; CDR3: CASRGLFNTGELFF
V: TRBV6-1; J: TRBJ2-7; D: TRBD2; size: many; DNA: TGTGCCAGCAGTGAATTTGAGACTAGCACCTTATTCTACGAGCAGTACTTC; CDR3: CASSEFETSTLFYEQYF
V: TRBV11-2; J: TRBJ2-5; D: TRBD2; size: many; DNA: TGTGCCAGCAGCCCCTGGACTAGCGGGAGAAGAGAGACCCAGTACTTC; CDR3: CASSPWTSGRRETQYF
V: TRBV6-2/TRBV6-3; J: TRBJ2-5; D: .; size: many; DNA: TGTGCCAGCAGTTACGGGGGTCGTGTTTTGGAGACCCAGTACTTC; CDR3: CASSYGGRVLETQYF
V: TRBV24-1; J: TRBJ2-4; D: .; size: many; DNA: TGTGCCACCAGTGACGGGGGTTCCAAAAACATTAAGTACTTC; CDR3: CATSDGGSKNIKYF
V: TRBV20-1; J: TRBJ2-7; D: TRBD2; size: .; DNA: TGCAGTGCGAAGGAAGGACTAGCGGGTACCTACGAGCAGTACTTC; CDR3: CSAKEGLAGTYEQYF
V: TRBV11-2; J: TRBJ2-2; D: TRBD1; size: many; DNA: TGTGCCAGCAGCCCCTCCCCCAGGGACAGGGGTAACACCGGGGAGCTGTTTTTT; CDR3: CASSPSPRDRGNTGELFF
V: TRBV15; J: TRBJ1-1; D: .; size: many; DNA: TGTGCCACCAGCCAGGGGAATGAAGCTTTCTTT; CDR3: CATSQGNEAFF
V: TRBV4-2; J: TRBJ2-7; D: .; size: many; DNA: TGTGCCAGCAGCCAAGCCGGAGGAGCCTACGAGCAGTACTTC; CDR3: CASSQAGGAYEQYF
V: TRBV12-3/TRBV12-4; J: TRBJ2-7; D: .; size: many; DNA: TGTGCCAGCAGTTTTGGTGGGAGTCGATACGAGCAGTACTTC; CDR3: CASSFGGSRYEQYF
V: TRBV19; J: TRBJ2-5; D: .; size: many; DNA: TGTGCCAGTAGTATTACGGCAGACCAAGAGACCCAGTACTTC; CDR3: CASSITADQETQYF